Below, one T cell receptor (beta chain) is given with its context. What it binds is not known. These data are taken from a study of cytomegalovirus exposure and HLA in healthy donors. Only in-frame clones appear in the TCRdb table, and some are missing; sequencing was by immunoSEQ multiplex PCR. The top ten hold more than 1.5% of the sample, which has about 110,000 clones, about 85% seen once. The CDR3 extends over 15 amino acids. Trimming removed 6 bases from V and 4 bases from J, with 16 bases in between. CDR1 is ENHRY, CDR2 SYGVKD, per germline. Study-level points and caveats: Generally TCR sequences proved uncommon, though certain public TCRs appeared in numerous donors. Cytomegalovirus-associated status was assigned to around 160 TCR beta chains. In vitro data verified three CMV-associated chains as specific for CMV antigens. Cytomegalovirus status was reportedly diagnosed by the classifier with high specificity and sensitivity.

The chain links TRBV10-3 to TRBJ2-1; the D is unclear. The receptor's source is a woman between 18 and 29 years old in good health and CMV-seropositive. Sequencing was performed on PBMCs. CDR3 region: CAISHDKVPYNEQFF. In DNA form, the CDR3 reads TGTGCCATCAGCCATGACAAGGTGCCGTACAATGAGCAGTTCTTC.